These T cell receptor beta chains were read from a single sample in a study of PD-1 blockade in classical Hodgkin lymphoma. Measured with immunoSEQ multiplex PCR; TCRdb has only the in-frame clones, and not every one. The table records about 40,000 clones, over 70% of them present only once. The sample was peripheral blood mononuclear cells (PBMCs), taken at baseline. These receptors all come from a human donor with classical Hodgkin lymphoma. The CDR3 runs from the conserved cysteine through the conserved F or W. The D gene is left open where the match is weak. Expanded clones get a size class; other rows say once, few or many, or leave the size out.

v_gene	j_gene	len	abundance	d_gene	CDR3nt	CDR3aa
TRBV7-9	TRBJ2-1	15	.	TRBD1	TGTGCCAGCAGCTCCGGGACAGGGAGGTACAATGAGCAGTTCTTC	CASSSGTGRYNEQFF
TRBV9	TRBJ1-6	12	once	TRBD1	TGTGCCAGCCGGACAGGGTCTTCACCCCTCCACTTT	CASRTGSSPLHF
TRBV6-6	TRBJ2-1	13	.	.	TGTGCCAGCAGTTACTCACCAGCCGGTGAGCAGTTCTTC	CASSYSPAGEQFF
TRBV9	TRBJ2-4	15	.	.	TGTGCCAGCAGCGACCGGGGTTTACCCAAAAACATTCAGTACTTC	CASSDRGLPKNIQYF
TRBV6-1	TRBJ1-1	14	once	TRBD1	TGTGCCAGCAGTAGCGACAGGGGGAGGACTGAAGCTTTCTTT	CASSSDRGRTEAFF
TRBV12-5	TRBJ2-1	15	.	.	TGTGCTAGTGGTTTGAGTCTGAGCTCCTACAATGAGCAGTTCTTC	CASGLSLSSYNEQFF
TRBV11-2	TRBJ1-2	14	.	TRBD1	TGTGCCAGCAGCTTGGACAGGGCTAACTATGGCTACACCTTC	CASSLDRANYGYTF
TRBV10-2	TRBJ2-7	20	once	TRBD2	TGCGCCAGCAGTCGTTTTACGGGAAGCACAACTAGCGGGCCTACCTACGAGCAGTACTTC	CASSRFTGSTTSGPTYEQYF
TRBV7-3	TRBJ2-7	15	.	TRBD1	TGTGCCAGCAGCTTATCTCCGGACAGGGCCTACGAGCAGTACTTC	CASSLSPDRAYEQYF
TRBV4-3	TRBJ2-7	15	.	TRBD1	TGCGCCAGCAGCCAGGACAGGGGAAGGGCCTACGAGCAGTACTTC	CASSQDRGRAYEQYF